This TCR beta chain was obtained from a study of T cell repertoires in cytomegalovirus infection. Study-wide points: Clonotype analysis showed dominance of the ex vivo response by HLA-C-restricted CMV-specific TCR beta clonotypes.

One entry per CDR3 protein results from TCRdb running MiXCR on the reads. The sample lists 570,000 or so distinct CDR3 sequences, 35% to 50% seen once, with 48% in the top ten. With respect to this clonotype: Its antigen is unknown.

CDR3 size: 17 residues. V lost 6 bases and J 2 bases, leaving 22 bases between the germline ends. Germline V gene lookup returns CDR1 LNHDA and CDR2 SQIVND (reference sequence). This sequence originates from a human donor in good health (CMV status not recorded). Some clones in this sample may be carry-over from other donors' samples. V and J are TRBV19 and TRBJ1-2; possibly TRBD1 for D (6 bases). This sample comprised cultured PBMCs, obtained from culture after CMV antigen stimulation. CDR3 loop: CASRPHVPRTENYGYTF. CDR3 nucleotide sequence: TGTGCCAGTAGACCACACGTCCCGAGGACAGAGAACTATGGCTACACCTTC.